The TCR beta chain under discussion was sequenced for a study of cytomegalovirus exposure and HLA in healthy donors. Study-wide background: A previous analysis identified more than 100 million unique TCR beta sequences derived from roughly 180 million T cells. Study-wide results and caveats: A cluster of highly shared sequence variants was likely a sequencing artifact.

Comments on this clone: Its cognate antigen is unknown.

Primers: 60 Vbeta forward and 13 Jbeta reverse. Profiling relied on immunoSEQ multiplex PCR, and the TCRdb table lists in-frame clones only, not all of them. The repertoire holds 100,000 to 130,000 clones, with about 74% as singletons. Among the donors, all were healthy bone marrow donors. The CDR3 runs to 12 residues. CDR1 is MNHNS and CDR2 is SASEGT in the germline V gene. V lost 1 base to trimming and J lost 8 bases, with 8 bases between them. V is TRBV6-1 and J is TRBJ1-1; no clear D. The sequenced sample consisted of PBMCs. This TCR came from a middle-aged woman in good health and CMV-seropositive. The CDR3 region is CASSEVRSEAFF. CDR3 coding DNA: TGTGCCAGCAGTGAAGTCAGGTCCGAAGCTTTCTTT.